These 29 T cell receptor beta chains were sequenced from one sample in a study of technical replicates of blood from four donors (dated by TCRdb to the late 2010s). Library construction relied on the immunoSEQ multiplex PCR assay. This immuneACCESS table, as held by TCRdb, lists in-frame sequences with V and J called but not all clones. Of the missing ones, under half trace to an unresolved V gene in checked studies; the others have no known cause. The table for this sample lists 70,000 or so clones; 90% to 95% of them were counted only once. The biggest ten clones account for 0.37% of the sample. Source material: T cells isolated from PBMCs. The receptors originated from a human donor in good health. Some clones in this sample may be carry-over from other donors' samples.

The genes are TRBV9 and TRBJ2-5; 11 nucleotides align to TRBD1. After removal of 0 bases from V and 5 bases from J, the junction contained 6 bases not matched to a gene. The CDR3 covers 16 residues. CDR1 SGDLS and CDR2 YYNGEE come from the germline V gene. CDR3 sequence reads: CASSVARTGGEETQYF. Written as DNA, the CDR3 is TGTGCCAGCAGCGTAGCTCGGACAGGGGGCGAGGAGACCCAGTACTTC.

The gene calls are TRBV2 and TRBJ2-2; D gene unclear. The CDR3 extends over 12 amino acids. CDR1 SNHLY and CDR2 FYNNEI come from the germline V gene. V dropped 7 bases and J dropped 4 bases, with 7 bases sitting between them. In nucleotides, the CDR3 is TGTGCCAGCAAGGCTAGCACCGGGGAGCTGTTTTTT. Translating gives CASKASTGELFF.

CDR3 residues: CSATRGPGYTF. For the CDR3, the DNA is TGCAGTGCTACAAGGGGGCCTGGCTACACCTTC. J is TRBJ1-2 and V is TRBV20-1, with TRBD1 matching over 7 bases. Germline trimming cut 4 bases from V and 7 bases from J; bases unmatched to any gene: 3. Germline CDR1 reads DFQATT; CDR2 reads SNEGSKA (reference sequence). The CDR3 is 11 residues long.

The chain carries TRBV10-1 and TRBJ2-2; 8 bases align to TRBD1. The CDR3 is made up of 16 amino acids. With V trimmed by 2 bases and J by 7 bases, 9 bases remained unmatched. CDR1 WNHNN and CDR2 SYGVQD come from the germline V gene (reference sequence). The CDR3 protein is CASSERRQGNDGELFF. In DNA, the CDR3 is TGCGCCAGCAGTGAGCGGAGACAGGGGAATGACGGGGAGCTGTTTTTT.

This clone appeared a few times. This chain uses TRBV13 with TRBJ1-1; no reliable D call. This CDR3 is 12 amino acids long. V dropped 7 bases and J dropped 1 base, with 7 bases sitting between them. Germline V lookup: CDR1 PRHDT, CDR2 FYEKMQ (reference sequence). Written as DNA, the CDR3 is TGTGCCAGCACCAGGTCGAACACTGAAGCTTTCTTT. Translating gives CASTRSNTEAFF.

This clone was seen a single time. This chain uses TRBV5-1 with TRBJ2-2, with TRBD1 matching 9 bases. This CDR3 contains 17 residues. From germline, CDR1 is SGHRS and CDR2 YFSETQ. V lost 3 bases and J lost 4; bases outside the gene matches: 10. CDR3 sequence reads: CASSSLQGAEGTGELFF. The CDR3 bases are TGCGCCAGCAGCTCTTTACAGGGGGCCGAGGGCACCGGGGAGCTGTTTTTT.

The V and J genes are TRBV7-6 and TRBJ2-3; D remains ambiguous. The CDR3 consists of 12 residues. Trimming stripped 5 bases from V and 2 bases from J, with 5 bases between. Germline V gene sequence: CDR1 SGHVS, CDR2 FNYEAQ. CDR3 coding DNA: TGTGCCAGCAGCCGAGACACAGATACGCAGTATTTT. Translated: CASSRDTDTQYF.

The chain has TRBV7-3 and TRBJ2-3; 7 nucleotides agree with TRBD1. CDR3 length: 13 residues. Per germline, CDR1 SGHTA and CDR2 FQGTGA. The trim removed 6 bases at V and 4 bases at J, leaving 4 bases unmatched. The CDR3 region has the DNA TGTGCCAGCAGTTCGACAGGGCCAGATACGCAGTATTTT. It translates to CASSSTGPDTQYF.

The rearrangement joins TRBV7-3 to TRBJ1-6; 8 bases agree with TRBD1. The V and J ends lost 3 bases and 7 bases, in that order; junction bases with no gene match: 2. CDR3 length: 14 amino acids. Germline V CDR1 and CDR2: SGHTA, FQGTGA. CDR3: CASSLYRGNSPLHF. The CDR3 region has the DNA TGTGCCAGCAGCTTGTACAGGGGGAATTCACCCCTCCACTTT.

This sequence joins TRBV7-9 and TRBJ2-5; TRBD2 matches at 10 bases. CDR3 size: 14 residues. V lost 4 bases and J lost 5; bases outside the gene matches: 4. Germline V CDR1 and CDR2: SEHNR, FQNEAQ (reference sequence). The CDR3 reads CASSSSGGVETQYF. CDR3 nucleotide sequence: TGTGCCAGCAGCTCAAGCGGGGGGGTTGAGACCCAGTACTTC.

This chain links TRBV6-1 with TRBJ2-4, with D possibly being TRBD2 (5 bases). Germline assignment: CDR1 MNHNS and CDR2 SASEGT. Between the trimmed V and J ends, which lost 6 bases and 6 bases, there was a span of 9 bases. The CDR3 length is 12 residues. CDR3 sequence (DNA): TGTGCCAGCAGCCTAGGAGGAAACATTCAGTACTTC. Amino acids: CASSLGGNIQYF.

This sequence joins TRBV6-6 and TRBJ1-4; tentative D call: TRBD1 (5 bases). Germline V lookup: CDR1 MNHNY, CDR2 SVGAGI (reference sequence). Trimming pared 5 bases from V and 7 bases from J, leaving 14 bases between. The CDR3 extends over 14 amino acids. This CDR3 is CASSINGGGEKLFF. As DNA, the CDR3 is TGTGCCAGCAGTATCAACGGGGGAGGTGAAAAACTGTTTTTT.

This clone has just one count. This chain connects TRBV11-2 to TRBJ1-1; D may be TRBD1 (5 bases). The germline CDR1 and CDR2 sequences are SGHAT and FQNNGV. Between the trimmed V and J ends, which lost 5 bases and 3 bases, there was a span of 22 bases. This CDR3 is 17 amino acids long. This chain's CDR3 is CASSQPYGGGVDTEAFF. The CDR3 DNA follows: TGTGCCAGCAGCCAACCATATGGGGGGGGAGTGGACACTGAAGCTTTCTTT. Full variable domain (rest looked up from reference TRBV11-2 and TRBJ1-1): EAGVAQSPRYKIIEKRQSVAFWCNPISGHATLYWYQQILGQGPKLLIQFQNNGVVDDSQLPKDRFSAERLKGVDSTLKIQPAKLEDSAVYLCASSQPYGGGVDTEAFFGQGTRLTVV.

This chain links TRBV7-9 with TRBJ2-5; the D gene is possibly TRBD2 (5 bases). The CDR3 totals 14 residues. Germline lookup yields CDR1 SEHNR and CDR2 FQNEAQ (reference sequence). V was clipped by 5 bases and J by 4 bases, with 14 bases between them. DNA of the CDR3: TGTGCCAGCAGCCCCCGGGAATTAGTAGAGACCCAGTACTTC. Translated: CASSPRELVETQYF.

The chain uses TRBV6-1 and TRBJ2-3; D not resolved. There are 12 residues in the CDR3. Germline V CDR1 and CDR2: MNHNS, SASEGT. Trimming left V 7 bases short and J 7 bases short, with 12 bases between. CDR3 nucleotides: TGTGCCAGCACCCCCCGGGTGTATACGCAGTATTTT. It yields the protein CASTPRVYTQYF.

In nucleotides, the CDR3 is TGTGCCAGCACTGGGGGGGCTAGCCTCTACGAGCAGTACTTC. This gives the protein CASTGGASLYEQYF. The chain carries TRBV11-2 and TRBJ2-7; maybe TRBD2 (7 bases). Between the trimmed V and J ends, which lost 7 bases and 3 bases, there was a span of 16 bases. In germline, CDR1 is SGHAT, CDR2 FQNNGV. The CDR3 loop spans 14 amino acids.

The genes are TRBV2 and TRBJ1-5; D is unclear. Trimming cost V 1 base and J 2 bases, with 9 bases left between them. This CDR3 has 15 amino acids. CDR1 and CDR2 (germline): SNHLY, FYNNEI. CDR3 in amino acids: CASSEVAQGNQPQHF. The CDR3 bases are TGTGCCAGCAGTGAAGTGGCTCAGGGCAATCAGCCCCAGCATTTT.

The rearrangement joins TRBV7-2 to TRBJ1-6, with no clear D. Germline assignment: CDR1 SGHTA and CDR2 FQGNSA. With 1 base removed from V and 7 bases from J, the gap between germline ends came to 11 bases. The CDR3 covers 15 residues. The CDR3 DNA is TGTGCCAGCAGCTTAGTAATAAGTGGCAATTCACCCCTCCACTTT. Protein: CASSLVISGNSPLHF.

For this clone: At one end, the junction sequence differs from germline, possibly due to a read error. The chain recombines TRBV29-1 with TRBJ1-4; unclear D gene. This CDR3 comprises 15 residues. CDR1 and CDR2 from the germline V gene are SQVTM and ANQGSEA. CDR3 in DNA: TGCAGCGTTTTCCTCTTACCCACACCTAGGAGGAAAACTGTTTTT. It translates to CSVFLLPTPRRKTVF. Full variable domain (remainder filled in from reference TRBV29-1 and TRBJ1-4): SAVISQKPSRDICQRGTSLTIQCQVDSQVTMMFWYRQQPGQSLTLIATANQGSEATYESGFVIDKFPISRPNLTFSTLTVSNMSPEDSSIYLCSVFLLPTPRRKTVFGSGTQLSVL.

The chain joins TRBV18 to TRBJ1-1; D is undetermined. Deletions cut 3 bases from V and 0 bases from J, with 11 bases between. The CDR3 consists of 15 residues. Looked up from germline, CDR1 is KGHSH and CDR2 is LQKENI. Here the CDR3 reads CASSPDREVNTEAFF. For the CDR3, the DNA is TGTGCCAGCTCACCGGATCGGGAGGTGAACACTGAAGCTTTCTTT.

V and J are TRBV7-8 and TRBJ2-1; TRBD2 is a possible D gene (6 bases). The CDR3 totals 13 residues. V lost 1 base, J lost 11 bases, and 12 bases lay in between. Germline V lookup: CDR1 SGHVS, CDR2 FQNEAQ. The CDR3 coding sequence is TGTGCCAGCAGCTTAGAGTCCGGGACTCAGCAGTTCTTC. Amino acids: CASSLESGTQQFF. The full variable domain, its missing parts supplied by reference TRBV7-8 and TRBJ2-1, is GAGVSQSPRYKVAKRGQDVALRCDPISGHVSLFWYQQALGQGPEFLTYFQNEAQLDKSGLPSDRFFAERPEGSVSTLKIQRTQQEDSAVYLCASSLESGTQQFFGPGTRLTVL.

The chain links TRBV12-5 to TRBJ2-2; 9 nucleotides align to TRBD1. Germline CDR1 and CDR2: LGHNT and FRNRAP. The V segment lost 1 base and the J segment 3 bases; nucleotides outside the gene matches: 6. This CDR3 comprises 17 residues. CDR3 sequence reads: CASGLGGQGPDTGELFF. The CDR3, as DNA: TGTGCTAGTGGTTTGGGGGGACAGGGCCCTGACACCGGGGAGCTGTTTTTT.

The chain links TRBV5-8 to TRBJ1-3, with unresolved D. The CDR3 covers 15 residues. V gave up 2 bases and J gave up 4 bases, with 13 bases separating them. Germline V CDR1 and CDR2: SGHTS, YDEGEE. The chain's CDR3 is CASSFSHSRGNTIYF. CDR3 coding DNA: TGTGCCAGCAGCTTTTCCCACTCGCGGGGAAACACCATATATTTT.

The J gene is TRBJ1-3, the V gene TRBV9, with D hard to call. The CDR3 runs to 16 residues. The germline gives CDR1 SGDLS, CDR2 YYNGEE. V was shortened by 3 bases and J by 0 bases, with 13 bases between the two germline ends. CDR3 sequence reads: CASSAAGRSSGNTIYF. In nucleotides, the CDR3 is TGTGCCAGCAGCGCCGCCGGGAGATCCTCTGGAAACACCATATATTTT.

The chain combines TRBV7-3 with TRBJ2-1, with D perhaps matching TRBD2 (6 bases). V was trimmed by 1 base and J by 4 bases, leaving 14 bases between them. The V gene's germline CDR1 is SGHTA and CDR2 FQGTGA. This CDR3 is 16 amino acids long. CDR3 nucleotide sequence: TGTGCCAGCAGCTTAATGTGGCGGGGAGCATACAATGAGCAGTTCTTC. This translates into CASSLMWRGAYNEQFF.

This chain joins TRBV28 and TRBJ1-1, with D possibly matching TRBD1 (6 bases). V gave up 8 bases and J gave up 3 bases, with 10 bases separating them. The CDR3 is made up of 12 amino acids. Germline V gene data show CDR1 as MDHEN and CDR2 as SYDVKM. The CDR3: CASLRQDTEAFF. The CDR3 DNA sequence: TGTGCCAGCCTAAGACAGGACACTGAAGCTTTCTTT.

This clone was detected once. J is TRBJ2-7 and V is TRBV6-6; TRBD2 might be the D (5 bases). Germline values: CDR1 MNHNY, CDR2 SVGAGI (reference sequence). Trimming removed 2 bases from V and 2 bases from J, with 13 bases in between. The CDR3 consists of 15 residues. This CDR3 is CASSYQQGGAYEQYF. The CDR3 coding sequence is TGTGCCAGCAGTTACCAACAAGGAGGAGCCTACGAGCAGTACTTC.

The CDR3 region is CASSYGQGSNQPQHF. The CDR3 bases are TGTGCCAGCAGCTACGGACAGGGTAGCAATCAGCCCCAGCATTTT. The rearrangement joins TRBV7-9 to TRBJ1-5; 8 bases line up with TRBD1. There are 15 residues in the CDR3. Germline CDR1 and CDR2: SEHNR and FQNEAQ (reference sequence). The V segment lost 4 bases and the J segment 0 bases; nucleotides outside the gene matches: 2.

V usage is TRBV30 and J usage is TRBJ2-2; possible D gene TRBD1, 5 bases. Germline V gene lookup returns CDR1 GTSNPN and CDR2 SVGIG (reference sequence). Trimming left V 8 bases short and J 0 bases short, with 13 bases between. The CDR3 contains 14 residues. Here the CDR3 reads CARYSGTNTGELFF. The CDR3 DNA reads TGTGCCCGGTATTCAGGGACGAACACCGGGGAGCTGTTTTTT.